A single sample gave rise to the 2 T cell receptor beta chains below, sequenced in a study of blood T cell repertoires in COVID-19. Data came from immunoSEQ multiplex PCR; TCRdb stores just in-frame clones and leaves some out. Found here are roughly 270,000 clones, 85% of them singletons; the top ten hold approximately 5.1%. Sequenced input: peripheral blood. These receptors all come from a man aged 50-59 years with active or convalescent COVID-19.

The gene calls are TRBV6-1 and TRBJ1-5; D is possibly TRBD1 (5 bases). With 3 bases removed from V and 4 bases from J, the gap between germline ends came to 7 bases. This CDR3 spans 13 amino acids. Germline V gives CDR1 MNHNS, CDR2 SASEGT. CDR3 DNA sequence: TGTGCCAGCAGTGAGGGGGGGAATCAGCCCCAGCATTTT. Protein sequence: CASSEGGNQPQHF.

CDR3 in amino acids: CAWSQGSNQPQHF. CDR3 in DNA: TGTGCCTGGAGCCAGGGTAGCAATCAGCCCCAGCATTTT. The rearrangement uses TRBV30 and TRBJ1-5; weak D call: TRBD1 (5 bases). The ends were cut back, 3 bases at V and 0 bases at J, with 6 bases in the middle. The CDR3 is 13 amino acids. Germline-derived CDR1 and CDR2 are GTSNPN and SVGIG (reference sequence).